This is a list of T cell receptor beta chains from one sample in a study of blood T cells in healthy people across ages. MiXCR, applied by TCRdb to the 5' RACE reads, yields one record per CDR3 protein. This table has 1.5 million to 2 million distinct CDR3 sequences, roughly 30% appearing once. The sample consisted of blood. All receptors derive from a woman in her thirties in good health. Both conserved end residues are part of each CDR3. D genes are given only for firm matches. Only some rows state a clone size, as once, few, many or a class for expanded clones.

cdr3_nt | cdr3_aa | j_call | clone_size | d_call | v_call
TGCGCCAGCAGTTCTAGGGCCCTGGAGCAGTACTTC | CASSSRALEQYF | TRBJ2-7 | . | . | TRBV5-1
TGTGCCAGCAGTTACGACAGGGTCGAAGGAGATGGCTACACCTTC | CASSYDRVEGDGYTF | TRBJ1-2 | . | TRBD1 | TRBV6-5
TGTGCCAGCAGCTTATCCGGGGGCTCGAGGACTGAAGCTTTCTTT | CASSLSGGSRTEAFF | TRBJ1-1 | many | . | TRBV7-2
TGTGCCAGCAGCGTAGCACAGGGGGCAGGGGAGCAGTACTTC | CASSVAQGAGEQYF | TRBJ2-5 | . | TRBD1 | TRBV9
TGTGCCAGCAGTACCATGCAGGGCGCTGAGCAGTTCTTC | CASSTMQGAEQFF | TRBJ2-1 | many | . | TRBV12-3/TRBV12-4
TGTGCCAGCAGCAAAGCTACAGAGGAATTCGGCACAGATACGCAGTATTTT | CASSKATEEFGTDTQYF | TRBJ2-3 | . | . | TRBV21-1
TGTGCCAGCATTGGACAGGGTCTCGATGAGCAGTTCTTC | CASIGQGLDEQFF | TRBJ2-1 | . | TRBD1 | TRBV27
TGTGCCAGCTCACCAACTAGCGGGAGCGATGAGCAGTTCTTC | CASSPTSGSDEQFF | TRBJ2-1 | many | TRBD2 | TRBV18
TGTGCCAGCAGCCCCGACAGGGGGCTAGCCAAAAGCATTCAGTACTTC | CASSPDRGLAKSIQYF | TRBJ2-4 | . | TRBD1 | TRBV6-5
TGTGCCAGCAGCGTTCCCTCTGCGGACAATGAGCAGTTCTTC | CASSVPSADNEQFF | TRBJ2-1 | many | . | TRBV9
TGTGCCAGCAGCTCTCTAGCGGGAGTGGACGAGCAGTACTTC | CASSSLAGVDEQYF | TRBJ2-7 | . | TRBD2 | TRBV7-6
TGTGCCAGTTCCTCCTCAGGAACCTACGAGCAGTACTTC | CASSSSGTYEQYF | TRBJ2-7 | many | . | TRBV7-9
TGTGCCAGCAGCTTCCGCGGGCTAGCGGGAAGAGAAGAGACCCAGTACTTC | CASSFRGLAGREETQYF | TRBJ2-5 | . | TRBD2 | TRBV11-2
TGTGCCAGCAGCCGACTAGCGGGTGACTACAATGAGCAGTTCTTC | CASSRLAGDYNEQFF | TRBJ2-1 | . | TRBD2 | TRBV7-2
TGCGCCAGCAGCCCGGCGGTGGGTTGGACTGAAGCTTTCTTT | CASSPAVGWTEAFF | TRBJ1-1 | few | . | TRBV4-3
TGTGCCAGCAGCTATGTTGGGACCCTAGTTAATTCACCCCTCCACTTT | CASSYVGTLVNSPLHF | TRBJ1-6 | few | . | TRBV11-2
TGTGCCAGCGGAGTTAGTCAGCCCCAGCATTTT | CASGVSQPQHF | TRBJ1-5 | many | . | TRBV6-5